This entry is about one T cell receptor beta chain. Its binding antigen is unknown. One base away there is no much larger clone; base qualities are not given. This specimen belongs to a study of tumor T cells in aggressive B-cell lymphoma (dated by TCRdb to 2016 to 2017). The library came from the immunoSEQ multiplex PCR assay. Sourced from immuneACCESS, this table was stored by TCRdb with only in-frame sequences that have V and J called. A share of the clones is absent; for the studies checked, an unresolved V gene accounts for under half, and the remainder has no known explanation. Recorded for this sample are approximately 3,000 clones; about 85% of them occurred a single time. Clones ranked in the top ten supply about 4% of the sample. V loses 5 bases of germline sequence and J loses 0 bases, and the interval between the two ends is 6 bases. CDR1 and CDR2 are drawn from the germline V gene: SGDLS, YYNGEE. CDR3 length: 13 amino acids, cysteine to phenylalanine. The read is trimmed to its CDR3 DNA, 39 bases read in frame from base 1.

This TCR was recovered from an adult with diffuse large B cell lymphoma. The source material was tumor tissue. The sequence is built from TRBV9 and TRBJ1-3, with the D gene too uncertain to name. The DNA reads as follows: TGTGCCAGCAGAGCAATCTCTGGAAACACCATATATTTT. This translates into CASRAISGNTIYF.